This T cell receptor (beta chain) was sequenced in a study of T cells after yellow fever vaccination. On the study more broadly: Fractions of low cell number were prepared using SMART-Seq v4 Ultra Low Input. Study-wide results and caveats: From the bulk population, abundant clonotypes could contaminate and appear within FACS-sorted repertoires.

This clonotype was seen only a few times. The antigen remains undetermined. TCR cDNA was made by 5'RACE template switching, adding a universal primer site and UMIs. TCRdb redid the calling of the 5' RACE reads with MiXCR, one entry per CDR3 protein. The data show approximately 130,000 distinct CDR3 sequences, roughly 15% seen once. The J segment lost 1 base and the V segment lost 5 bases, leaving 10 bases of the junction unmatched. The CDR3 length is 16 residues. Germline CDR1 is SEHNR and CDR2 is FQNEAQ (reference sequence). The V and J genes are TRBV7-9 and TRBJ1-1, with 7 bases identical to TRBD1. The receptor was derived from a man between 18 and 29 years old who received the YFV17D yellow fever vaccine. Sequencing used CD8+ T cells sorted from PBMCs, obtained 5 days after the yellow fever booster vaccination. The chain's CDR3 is CASSPTGGQRNTEAFF. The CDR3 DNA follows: TGTGCCAGCAGCCCAACCGGGGGACAGAGGAACACTGAAGCTTTCTTT.